This entry is about one T cell receptor beta chain. Its antigen is as yet unknown. This sample was included in a study of cytomegalovirus exposure and HLA in healthy donors. Background on the study: Genetic ancestry analysis placed more than 80% of the 398 donors that were genotyped in the Caucasian-associated cluster.

General study findings and limits: Later analysis showed TCR association rates varying by HLA locus, highest for DRB1 and lowest for HLA-C.

Both 60 Vbeta primers and 13 Jbeta primers went into the PCR. Sequencing was performed with immunoSEQ multiplex PCR; in TCRdb, only in-frame clones are kept and a portion is missing. The sample carries about 160,000 clones, about three quarters recorded once. This TCR derives from a man aged 35-49 years in good health and CMV-seropositive. Sequencing was done on a sample of PBMCs.

The DNA for the CDR3 is TGTGCCAGCAGCAATTGTAGGGAAGGGGGCGGAGGCTACACCTTC. Amino acids: CASSNCREGGGGYTF. V gene TRBV21-1 combines with J gene TRBJ1-2; the table gives TRBD1 as D, unverified against the DNA. TRBV21-1 is a recognized pseudogene. The CDR3 extends over 15 amino acids.